Below are 31 T cell receptor beta chains sequenced from a single sample in a study of blood T cell repertoires in COVID-19. Libraries were prepared by immunoSEQ multiplex PCR; TCRdb keeps only in-frame clonotypes and omits some of them. The sample carries approximately 200,000 clones, about nine tenths recorded once. Sequenced input: peripheral blood. Receptors were obtained from a man aged 25-40 years with acute or convalescent COVID-19.

The chain combines TRBV10-3 with TRBJ1-5; no reliable D call. V dropped 4 bases and J dropped 4 bases, with 11 bases sitting between them. Germline V gene sequence: CDR1 ENHRY, CDR2 SYGVKD. The CDR3 has 14 residues. CDR3 loop: CAISVGGGNQPQHF. The CDR3 nucleotides are TGTGCCATCAGTGTAGGAGGAGGTAATCAGCCCCAGCATTTT.

V gene TRBV5-4 combines with J gene TRBJ1-1; 10 positions match TRBD1. CDR3 length: 15 amino acids. V lost 4 bases to trimming and J lost 7 bases; unmatched junction nucleotides: 10. Looked up from germline, CDR1 is SGHNT and CDR2 is YYREEE (reference sequence). The CDR3 here is CASSPGTGETNEAFF. The CDR3 DNA reads as TGTGCCAGCAGCCCCGGGACAGGGGAGACCAATGAAGCTTTCTTT.

J is TRBJ1-1 and V is TRBV9, with D perhaps TRBD1 (5 bases). Germline V gene data show CDR1 as SGDLS and CDR2 as YYNGEE. The ends were cut back, 3 bases at V and 4 bases at J, with 22 bases in the middle. This CDR3 is 17 amino acids long. CDR3 nucleotide sequence: TGTGCCAGCAGCGCGGTGGAGGGGTCCCCCCGGGGCACTGAAGCTTTCTTT. Translated, it gives CASSAVEGSPRGTEAFF.

The chain links TRBV7-2 to TRBJ1-4, with D possibly being TRBD1 (5 bases). The V and J ends lost 5 bases and 9 bases respectively, with 19 bases between them. Germline values: CDR1 SGHTA, CDR2 FQGNSA. The CDR3 has 15 amino acids. The CDR3 is CASSPQGVIGKKLFF. The DNA of the CDR3 is TGTGCCAGCAGCCCGCAGGGCGTGATAGGGAAAAAACTGTTTTTT.

This chain uses TRBV18 with TRBJ1-2, with TRBD1 identical over 11 bases. J gave up 6 bases and V 3 bases, and 3 bases lay outside the gene matches. Germline assignment: CDR1 KGHSH and CDR2 LQKENI. The CDR3 consists of 14 residues. CDR3 sequence (DNA): TGTGCCAGCTCACCCTGGGACAGGGGGGATGGCTACACCTTC. This encodes CASSPWDRGDGYTF.

The J gene is TRBJ1-1, the V gene TRBV9; no clear D. CDR3 size: 14 residues. Germline V lookup: CDR1 SGDLS, CDR2 YYNGEE. V lost 0 bases and J 5 bases, leaving 11 bases between the germline ends. The CDR3 reads CASSVGERETEAFF. The CDR3 DNA reads TGTGCCAGCAGCGTAGGTGAGCGGGAGACTGAAGCTTTCTTT.

This clone has more than one count but fewer than ten. V usage is TRBV9 and J usage is TRBJ2-5; TRBD1 matches 8 bases. Per the germline V gene, CDR1 is SGDLS and CDR2 is YYNGEE. The CDR3 loop spans 15 amino acids. V dropped 0 bases and J dropped 3; count of bases not matched to a gene: 4. Here the CDR3 DNA reads TGTGCCAGCAGCGTAGGACAGGGGCGCGAAGAGACCCAGTACTTC. Protein product: CASSVGQGREETQYF. Together with reference TRBV9 and TRBJ2-5, the CDR3 gives the full variable domain: DSGVTQTPKHLITATGQRVTLRCSPRSGDLSVYWYQQSLDQGLQFLIQYYNGEERAKGNILERFSAQQFPDLHSELNLSSLELGDSALYFCASSVGQGREETQYFGPGTRLLVL.

The V call is TRBV7-3, the J call TRBJ1-1; possibly TRBD1 for D (5 bases). Deletions cut 4 bases from V and 4 bases from J, with 16 bases between. The CDR3 is made up of 15 amino acids. Germline assignment: CDR1 SGHTA and CDR2 FQGTGA. The CDR3 sequence is CASSSGWSSPTEAFF. The CDR3 DNA is TGTGCCAGCAGCTCAGGGTGGAGTTCCCCCACTGAAGCTTTCTTT. Together with reference TRBV7-3 and TRBJ1-1, the CDR3 gives the full variable domain: GAGVSQTPSNKVTEKGKYVELRCDPISGHTALYWYRQSLGQGPEFLIYFQGTGAADDSGLPNDRFFAVRPEGSVSTLKIQRTERGDSAVYLCASSSGWSSPTEAFFGQGTRLTVV.

V usage is TRBV10-1 and J usage is TRBJ1-5, with D hard to call. The V gene lost 6 bases and the J gene lost 8 bases, with 8 bases spanning the gap. The length of the CDR3 is 11 residues. Germline V gene sequence: CDR1 WNHNN, CDR2 SYGVQD (reference sequence). The CDR3 is CASRIFEPQHF. CDR3 in DNA: TGCGCCAGCAGAATCTTTGAGCCCCAGCATTTT.

The genes are TRBV30 and TRBJ1-5, with 9 bases aligning to TRBD1. The ends lost 5 bases at V and 4 bases at J; junction bases unmatched: 6. This CDR3 is 14 amino acids long. The germline V gene encodes CDR1 GTSNPN and CDR2 SVGIG (reference sequence). In nucleotides, the CDR3 is TGTGCCTGGGCACAGGGGGCGCCGAATCAGCCCCAGCATTTT. It translates to CAWAQGAPNQPQHF.

The V and J genes are TRBV5-1 and TRBJ2-7; weak D call: TRBD1 (6 bases). This CDR3 is 14 amino acids long. Germline V CDR1 and CDR2: SGHRS, YFSETQ. Trimming stripped 1 base from V and 5 bases from J, with 13 bases between. This CDR3 is CASSLSTGNDEQYF. CDR3 DNA: TGCGCCAGCAGCTTGTCTACAGGGAACGACGAGCAGTACTTC.

The rearrangement links TRBV12-3 or TRBV12-4 to TRBJ1-2; D is unresolved. V lost 6 bases and J 5 bases, leaving 7 bases between the germline ends. The CDR3 spans 11 residues. Written as DNA, the CDR3 is TGTGCCAGCAGCCCGGGATATGGCTACACCTTC. This sequence encodes CASSPGYGYTF.

J is TRBJ2-7 and V is TRBV5-4, with D possibly being TRBD1 (6 bases). The germline V gene encodes CDR1 SGHNT and CDR2 YYREEE (reference sequence). Trimming took off 4 bases at V and 3 bases at J, with 11 bases between the two ends. This CDR3 contains 13 residues. The CDR3 is CASSVGQYYEQYF. The DNA for the CDR3 is TGTGCCAGCAGCGTTGGACAGTACTACGAGCAGTACTTC.

About this clone: An end of the junction differs from the germline gene, which may be a read error. V is TRBV29-1 and J is TRBJ1-1; 10 nucleotides line up with TRBD1. The CDR3 contains 14 residues. Germline V gene lookup returns CDR1 SQVTM and CDR2 ANQGSEA. The CDR3 here is CSVDSRQGATEAFF. CDR3 bases: TGCAGCGTTGATTCGCGACAGGGGGCGACTGAGGCTTTCTTT.

This chain links TRBV6-5 with TRBJ1-5; D is perhaps TRBD1 (6 bases). Trimming took off 11 bases at V and 6 bases at J, with 17 bases between the two ends. Looked up from germline, CDR1 is MNHEY and CDR2 is SVGAGI. The CDR3 has 13 residues. CDR3 DNA sequence: TGTGCCGCAATTACAGGGTTAGGTCAGCCCCAGCATTTT. The encoded protein is CAAITGLGQPQHF.

The chain combines TRBV5-1 with TRBJ2-3, with 9 bases fitting TRBD2. CDR1 and CDR2 (germline): SGHRS, YFSETQ. The CDR3 covers 18 residues. V lost 1 base to trimming and J lost 5 bases; unmatched junction nucleotides: 14. DNA of the CDR3: TGCGCCAGCAGCTTGTATGCGACTAGCGGTTTGAGTAGAGATACGCAGTATTTT. It specifies CASSLYATSGLSRDTQYF.

The rearrangement joins TRBV10-3 to TRBJ1-2, with 9 bases matching TRBD1. The CDR3 extends over 15 amino acids. Germline V gives CDR1 ENHRY, CDR2 SYGVKD. V shed 4 bases and J 4 bases; nucleotides not matched to a gene: 7. The CDR3 sequence: CAISGGQGNFYGYTF. CDR3 sequence (DNA): TGTGCCATCAGTGGAGGACAGGGGAACTTCTATGGCTACACCTTC.

V usage is TRBV29-1 and J usage is TRBJ2-7, with 8 bases lining up with TRBD1. CDR1 SQVTM and CDR2 ANQGSEA come from the germline V gene. With 4 bases clipped from V and 5 bases from J, the junction kept 1 base outside the gene matches. The CDR3 has 11 amino acids. The chain's CDR3 is CSVGQGNEQYF. CDR3 nucleotide sequence: TGCAGCGTTGGACAGGGGAACGAGCAGTACTTC.

This chain uses TRBV28 with TRBJ1-4; 7 nucleotides agree with TRBD1. CDR3 length: 14 amino acids. After removal of 10 bases from V and 3 bases from J, the junction contained 8 bases not matched to a gene. Germline CDR1 is MDHEN and CDR2 is SYDVKM. CDR3 sequence reads: CATQGFPSNEKLFF. In nucleotides, the CDR3 is TGTGCCACACAGGGGTTTCCATCTAATGAAAAACTGTTTTTT.

The chain is built from TRBV6-5 and TRBJ1-1; the match to TRBD1 covers 8 bases. Germline V lookup: CDR1 MNHEY, CDR2 SVGAGI. V trimming: 7 bases; J trimming: 10 bases; junction bases outside the gene matches: 8. The CDR3 loop spans 12 amino acids. The CDR3 region has the DNA TGTGCCAGCAATCTACAGGGGGAAGGAGCTTTCTTT. Translating it yields CASNLQGEGAFF.

This sequence joins TRBV9 and TRBJ1-5, with unresolved D. Germline CDR1 reads SGDLS; CDR2 reads YYNGEE. The CDR3 has 14 residues. With 0 bases removed from V and 7 bases from J, the gap between germline ends came to 11 bases. CDR3 protein: CASSVDSTRQPQHF. Here the CDR3 DNA reads TGTGCCAGCAGCGTAGATTCGACCAGGCAGCCCCAGCATTTT.

CDR3 nucleotide sequence: TGTGCCTGGAGCCACTACGGGAATGAGCAGTTCTTC. This codes for CAWSHYGNEQFF. The chain employs TRBV30 and TRBJ2-1; D remains unclear. CDR1 GTSNPN and CDR2 SVGIG come from the germline V gene (reference sequence). V dropped 3 bases and J dropped 7 bases, with 10 bases sitting between them. The CDR3 is made up of 12 amino acids.

V gene TRBV3-1 (or the pseudogene TRBV3-2) combines with J gene TRBJ1-2, with D possibly being TRBD1 (5 bases). The CDR3 covers 14 residues. V was shortened by 6 bases and J by 8 bases, with 19 bases between the two germline ends. Germline V lookup: CDR1 LGHDT, CDR2 YNNKEL (reference sequence). CDR3: CASSKGSEGLGYTF. CDR3 nucleotide sequence: TGTGCCAGCAGTAAGGGTTCGGAGGGGTTAGGCTACACCTTC.

This chain joins TRBV7-9 and TRBJ1-1; perhaps TRBD1 as D (6 bases). The germline gives CDR1 SEHNR, CDR2 FQNEAQ (reference sequence). The V gene lost 7 bases and the J gene lost 0 bases, with 15 bases spanning the gap. The CDR3 sequence is 15 residues long. The chain's CDR3 is CASTLGGVMNTEAFF. DNA for the CDR3: TGTGCCAGCACCCTAGGGGGGGTGATGAACACTGAAGCTTTCTTT.

This clone was recorded once. The chain uses TRBV13 and TRBJ2-2; 11 positions agree with TRBD2. The CDR3 has 18 amino acids. Germline lookup yields CDR1 PRHDT and CDR2 FYEKMQ (reference sequence). Trimming at V came to 4 bases and at J to 7 bases, leaving 14 bases not matched to a gene. CDR3 region: CASSSSVSSGRSGGELFF. In DNA, the CDR3 is TGTGCCAGCAGCTCCTCTGTTTCTAGCGGGAGGTCTGGCGGGGAGCTGTTTTTT.

The V and J genes are TRBV3-1 (or the pseudogene TRBV3-2) and TRBJ2-7; 12 bases are shared with TRBD2. Trimming cost V 1 base and J 2 bases; bases outside gene matches: 0. CDR1 and CDR2 from the germline V gene are LGHDT and YNNKEL (reference sequence). The CDR3 consists of 15 residues. This CDR3 reads CASSQGLAGAYEQYF. The DNA of the CDR3 is TGTGCCAGCAGCCAAGGACTAGCGGGAGCCTACGAGCAGTACTTC.

The gene calls are TRBV12-5 and TRBJ1-1, with D possibly TRBD1 on 5 matching bases. This CDR3 comprises 13 residues. The V gene lost 6 bases and the J gene lost 8 bases, with 16 bases spanning the gap. CDR1 is LGHNT, CDR2 FRNRAP, per germline. This CDR3 reads CASGLALTAEAFF. CDR3 coding DNA: TGTGCTAGTGGACTTGCCCTGACAGCAGAAGCTTTCTTT.

The chain has TRBV11-3 and TRBJ2-3; D gene ambiguous. V dropped 0 bases and J dropped 1 base, with 5 bases sitting between them. Germline-derived CDR1 and CDR2 are SGHNT and YENEEA. The CDR3 consists of 14 residues. The CDR3 loop is CASSLDGGTDTQYF. CDR3 coding DNA: TGTGCCAGCAGCTTAGATGGAGGCACAGATACGCAGTATTTT.

This chain connects TRBV11-2 to TRBJ2-2; possibly TRBD2 for D (5 bases). CDR1 is SGHAT and CDR2 is FQNNGV in the germline V gene. The ends were cut back, 1 base at V and 4 bases at J, with 16 bases in the middle. The CDR3 is 17 residues long. CDR3 residues: CASSLGGSLDRTGELFF. CDR3 coding DNA: TGTGCCAGCAGCTTAGGTGGGAGTCTAGATCGCACCGGGGAGCTGTTTTTT.

The rearrangement uses TRBV7-8 and TRBJ2-1, with a possible D match to TRBD1 (5 bases). V was pared by 0 bases and J by 14 bases, with 14 bases between. From germline, CDR1 is SGHVS and CDR2 FQNEAQ. The CDR3 loop spans 13 amino acids. CDR3 bases: TGTGCCAGCAGCTTAGCGATTAAGGCACAGGAGTTCTTC. Amino acid sequence: CASSLAIKAQEFF.

V gene TRBV28 combines with J gene TRBJ1-2; unclear D gene. The V gene's germline CDR1 is MDHEN and CDR2 SYDVKM. The CDR3 loop spans 13 amino acids. With 6 bases removed from V and 7 bases from J, the gap between germline ends came to 15 bases. CDR3 loop: CASRRVSSSGYTF. The CDR3, as DNA: TGTGCCAGCAGGAGGGTCTCCTCCAGTGGCTACACCTTC.